The T cell receptor (beta chain) described here comes from a study of T cells in women clearing cervical HPV infection. Across the study: Case blood drawn at lesion detection; control blood after infection cleared. Overall study findings and caveats: Richness plus V gene abundances separated cases from controls with AUC about 0.8. TRBV6-7 abundance was lower in cases than controls (around 0.1% versus 0.15%).

TCRdb keeps only in-frame clones here, not all; method: immunoSEQ multiplex PCR. The sample data list approximately 44,000 clones. In regard to this clone: Its specificity is unknown. The DNA ends 3 residues before the CDR3 does, and the rest of the CDR3 is filled in from the germline J gene.

The ends lost 0 bases at V and 0 bases at J; junction bases unmatched: 4. The CDR3 contains 16 residues. Germline V gives CDR1 SGHRS, CDR2 YFSETQ. Each participant carried one incident cervical HPV16 infection only. This chain uses TRBV5-1 with TRBJ2-5; 8 nucleotides line up with TRBD2. The TCR was taken from a woman aged 18 to 75 with a cervical HPV16 infection that either progressed to CIN3+ or cleared (not recorded which). Sequencing was carried out using blood buffy coat. The CDR3 DNA, read in part, is TGCGCCAGCAGCTTGGGGACTAGCTTGTACCAAGAGACC. It translates to CASSLGTSLYQET. The whole CDR3 protein is CASSLGTSLYQETQYF.